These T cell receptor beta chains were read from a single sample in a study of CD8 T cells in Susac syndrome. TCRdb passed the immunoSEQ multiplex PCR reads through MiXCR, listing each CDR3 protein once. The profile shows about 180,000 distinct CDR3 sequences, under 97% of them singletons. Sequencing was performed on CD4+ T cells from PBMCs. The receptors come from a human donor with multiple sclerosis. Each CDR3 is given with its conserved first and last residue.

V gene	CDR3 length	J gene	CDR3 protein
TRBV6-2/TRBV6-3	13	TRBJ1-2	CASSYNRDYGYTF
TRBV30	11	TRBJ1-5	CAWSMGGSQHF
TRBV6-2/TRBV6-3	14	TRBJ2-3	CASRGDRLTDTQYF
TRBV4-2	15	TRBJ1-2	CASSQATETNYGYTF
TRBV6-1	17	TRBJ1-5	CASRPAAGVRTEQPQHF
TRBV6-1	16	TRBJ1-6	CASSHNPGQGNSPLHF
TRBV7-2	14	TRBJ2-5	CASSLQSGGETQYF
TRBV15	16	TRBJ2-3	CATSSSIHDDTDTQYF
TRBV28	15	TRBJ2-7	CASRLDRGPTYEQYF
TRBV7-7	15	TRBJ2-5	CASSSTGTGEETQYF
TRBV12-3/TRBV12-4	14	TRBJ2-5	CASGPGTGEETQYF
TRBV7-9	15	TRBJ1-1	CASSSDRTLNTEAFF
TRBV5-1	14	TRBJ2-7	CATKTNPNSYEQYF
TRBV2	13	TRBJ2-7	CASGGGQGYEQYF
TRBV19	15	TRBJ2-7	CASSIQPQAIYEQYF
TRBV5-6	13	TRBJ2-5	CASSLTGVETQYF
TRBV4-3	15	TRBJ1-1	CASSQEGQGNTEAFF
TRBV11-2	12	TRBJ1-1	CASSARDLEAFF
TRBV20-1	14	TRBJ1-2	CSVRGHTTNYGYTF
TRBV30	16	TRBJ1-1	CAWSVDLLPKNTEAFF
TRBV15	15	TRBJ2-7	CATSSPGGGLNEQYF
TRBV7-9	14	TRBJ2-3	CAVSRDRGTDTQYF
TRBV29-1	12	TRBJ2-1	CSVDAEYNEQFF
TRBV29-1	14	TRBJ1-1	CSVVPTGFNTEAFF
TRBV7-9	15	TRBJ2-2	CASSPRQANTGELFF
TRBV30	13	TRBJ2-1	CAWTGPRIDEQFF
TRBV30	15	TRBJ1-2	CAWSLGTPANYGYTF
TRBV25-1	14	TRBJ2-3	CASRSGGSADTQYF
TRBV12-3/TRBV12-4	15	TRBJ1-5	CASSFRAGRHQPQHF